This TCR beta chain was identified during a study of shared clonotypes between healthy human individuals. Some clones are missing from TCRdb's copy, which holds only in-frame ones; the method was immunoSEQ multiplex PCR. The table lists millions of clones, about 95% of them singletons, with roughly 1.1% in the top ten. The naive CD8 population came from CD45RO-negative cells selected for CCR7, without terminally differentiated effector memory CD45RA+ cells. The CDR3 consists of 17 residues. The germline CDR1 and CDR2 sequences are MNHEY and SMNVEV (reference sequence). V trimming: 5 bases; J trimming: 5 bases; junction bases outside the gene matches: 16.

Input material: naive CD8+ T cells sorted from blood. The clonotype originates from a man aged 18-30 years in good health. The chain uses TRBV27 and TRBJ2-7; 9 nucleotides line up with TRBD1. CDR3 DNA: TGTGCCAGCAGTCCACAGGGGGCGATCGGATACTTGGACGAGCAGTACTTC. Translation gives CASSPQGAIGYLDEQYF.